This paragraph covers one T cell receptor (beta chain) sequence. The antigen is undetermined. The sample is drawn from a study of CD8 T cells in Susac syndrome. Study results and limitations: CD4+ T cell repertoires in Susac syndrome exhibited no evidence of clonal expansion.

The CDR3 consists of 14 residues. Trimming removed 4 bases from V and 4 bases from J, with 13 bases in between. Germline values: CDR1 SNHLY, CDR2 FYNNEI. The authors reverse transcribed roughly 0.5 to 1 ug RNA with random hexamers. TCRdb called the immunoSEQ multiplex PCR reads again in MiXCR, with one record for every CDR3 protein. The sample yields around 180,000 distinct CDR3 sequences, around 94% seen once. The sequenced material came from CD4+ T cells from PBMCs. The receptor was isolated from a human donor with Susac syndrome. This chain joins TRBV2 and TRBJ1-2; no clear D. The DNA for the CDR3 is TGTGCCAGCAGTGCGGAAGGGCCCACCTATGGCTACACCTTC. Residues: CASSAEGPTYGYTF.